This T cell receptor (beta chain) was obtained from a study of T-cell memory formation after mild COVID-19. The CDR3 totals 15 residues. The V segment lost 7 bases and the J segment 0 bases; nucleotides outside the gene matches: 5. Germline V gene data show CDR1 as MNHEY and CDR2 as SVGAGI. Study-level results: Nothing showed for sure that second-wave clones peaking on day 37 were SARS-CoV-2 specific.

To note about this clonotype: As yet, its antigen is unknown.

From 5'RACE with constant-segment primers came TCR alpha and TCR beta cDNA libraries that carried sample barcodes and UMIs. MiXCR was run by TCRdb on the 5' RACE reads, yielding one entry per CDR3 protein. Among under 300,000 distinct CDR3 sequences listed, about a sixth were seen once. The source material was PBMCs or a T cell subset sorted from them (not recorded which). The origin of this receptor is a man aged 18 to 30 who had mild COVID-19 (a few samples of this study predate the infection). Cell type and time point are not known. This chain uses TRBV6-5 with TRBJ1-1, with TRBD1 matching over 10 bases. In DNA form, the CDR3 reads TGTGCCAGCACCCGGACAGGGGGGATGAACACTGAAGCTTTCTTT. Amino acids: CASTRTGGMNTEAFF.